Following are 17 T cell receptor beta chains from one sample sequenced in a study of blood T cell repertoires in COVID-19. TCRdb keeps only in-frame clones here, not all; method: immunoSEQ multiplex PCR. The sample has about 68,000 clones, 65% to 90% seen once. Specimen: peripheral blood. These receptors were collected from a man aged 50-59 years with acute or convalescent COVID-19.

This clone has only a few counts. This sequence joins TRBV6-2 or TRBV6-3 and TRBJ2-7, with 8 bases aligning to TRBD1. The trim removed 2 bases at V and 4 bases at J, leaving 10 bases unmatched. Germline CDR1 is MNHEY and CDR2 is SVGEGT. The CDR3 has 16 amino acids. Here the CDR3 reads CASSYPPRRGQYEQYF. CDR3 DNA sequence: TGTGCCAGCAGTTACCCCCCGCGCAGGGGGCAGTACGAGCAGTACTTC.

The V gene is TRBV28, the J gene TRBJ1-1; 9 nucleotides match TRBD1. CDR3 size: 13 residues. Per the germline V gene, CDR1 is MDHEN and CDR2 is SYDVKM. Germline trimming cut 5 bases from V and 5 bases from J; bases unmatched to any gene: 3. The CDR3 DNA sequence: TGTGCCAGCAGTCACAGGGGGCGGACTGAAGCTTTCTTT. This translates into CASSHRGRTEAFF.

V gene TRBV15 combines with J gene TRBJ2-7; D perhaps matches TRBD1 (6 bases). Per the germline V gene, CDR1 is LNHNV and CDR2 is YYDKDF (reference sequence). The V end lost 3 bases, the J end lost 0 bases, and 9 bases lay between the germline ends. This CDR3 contains 14 residues. The CDR3 bases are TGTGCCACCAGCAGGGACAGCCTCTCCTACGAGCAGTACTTC. As protein: CATSRDSLSYEQYF.

The CDR3 DNA reads TGTGCCAGCAGCCAACAGGGATATAGCACAGATACGCAGTATTTT. Residues: CASSQQGYSTDTQYF. V usage is TRBV6-5 and J usage is TRBJ2-3, with D perhaps TRBD1 (6 bases). This CDR3 comprises 15 residues. CDR1 and CDR2 from the germline V gene are MNHEY and SVGAGI. V was shortened by 6 bases and J by 0 bases, with 13 bases between the two germline ends.

The V gene is TRBV2, the J gene TRBJ2-1; 15 bases match TRBD2. This CDR3 is 15 amino acids long. The germline gives CDR1 SNHLY, CDR2 FYNNEI. With 1 base clipped from V and 9 bases from J, the junction kept 1 base outside the gene matches. The CDR3, as DNA: TGTGCCAGCAGTGAAGGGACTAGCGGGGGGGCTGAGCAGTTCTTC. This sequence encodes CASSEGTSGGAEQFF.

This chain's CDR3 is CASMDRGSRNEQFF. The CDR3 coding sequence is TGCGCCAGCATGGACAGGGGGTCTCGGAATGAGCAGTTCTTC. The rearrangement uses TRBV5-1 and TRBJ2-1, with 10 nucleotides matching TRBD1. Germline V CDR1 and CDR2: SGHRS, YFSETQ. V was pared by 6 bases and J by 7 bases, with 7 bases of the junction left unmatched. This CDR3 contains 14 residues.

This clone was seen only once. This chain links TRBV2 with TRBJ2-5, with D possibly being TRBD2 (6 bases). Trimming pared 6 bases from V and 5 bases from J, leaving 13 bases between. Germline values: CDR1 SNHLY, CDR2 FYNNEI. This CDR3 is built from 13 residues. The CDR3, as DNA: TGTGCCAGCAGGGCCAATGGGGGGGAGACCCAGTACTTC. Its protein product is CASRANGGETQYF.

This chain connects TRBV29-1 to TRBJ1-6, with 10 bases identical to TRBD1. The ends lost 6 bases at V and 7 bases at J; junction bases unmatched: 3. The germline gives CDR1 SQVTM, CDR2 ANQGSEA. The CDR3 spans 13 residues. The CDR3 DNA follows: TGCAGCGTGGGGGGACAGGGGAATTCACCCCTCCACTTT. Translated, it gives CSVGGQGNSPLHF.

The chain couples TRBV30 to TRBJ1-2; 8 bases fit TRBD1. Germline V gene sequence: CDR1 GTSNPN, CDR2 SVGIG (reference sequence). CDR3 length equals 14 residues. V was clipped by 7 bases and J by 8 bases; unmatched bases: 15. CDR3 residues: CASSRGRGLFGYTF. In nucleotides, the CDR3 is TGTGCCTCCTCGAGGGGCAGGGGGCTTTTCGGCTACACCTTC.

The chain recombines TRBV3-1 (or the pseudogene TRBV3-2) with TRBJ2-1, with a weak D call TRBD2 (7 bases). Per germline, CDR1 LGHDT and CDR2 YNNKEL (reference sequence). Trimming pared 0 bases from V and 9 bases from J, leaving 18 bases between. The CDR3 has 16 residues. DNA of the CDR3: TGTGCCAGCAGCCAAGATGGGGGGAGGGGGTACGGTGAGCAGTTCTTC. Amino acids: CASSQDGGRGYGEQFF.

CDR3 sequence: CASSLQGGPEQYV. Written as DNA, the CDR3 is TGTGCCAGCAGCTTACAGGGGGGCCCCGAGCAGTACGTC. The rearrangement links TRBV13 to TRBJ2-7; the D gene is possibly TRBD1 (7 bases). The CDR3 extends over 13 amino acids. CDR1 and CDR2 from the germline V gene are PRHDT and FYEKMQ (reference sequence). Trimming removed 2 bases at V and 6 bases at J, with 11 bases between.

The chain joins TRBV15 to TRBJ2-1; D possibly corresponds to TRBD2 (5 bases). V was cut by 1 base and J by 4 bases, with 5 bases left in between. CDR1 and CDR2 (germline): LNHNV, YYDKDF (reference sequence). This CDR3 contains 13 residues. CDR3 DNA: TGTGCCACCAGCAGAGGGAGGTACAATGAGCAGTTCTTC. Protein: CATSRGRYNEQFF.

The genes are TRBV5-1 and TRBJ1-2, with 12 positions matching TRBD1. The CDR3 sequence is 18 residues long. Germline CDR1 is SGHRS and CDR2 is YFSETQ. Unmatched junction bases numbered 13, after V lost 4 bases and J lost 3 bases. The CDR3 nucleotides are TGCGCCAGCAGCCAGCGACCGGGACAGGGGGCTTTGGACTATGGCTACACCTTC. This gives the protein CASSQRPGQGALDYGYTF.

This sequence joins TRBV19 and TRBJ1-5, with D possibly being TRBD1 (6 bases). The CDR3 is made up of 18 amino acids. CDR1 and CDR2 (germline): LNHDA, SQIVND (reference sequence). Deletions cut 4 bases from V and 2 bases from J, with 21 bases between. The CDR3, as DNA: TGTGCCAGTAGTAAGGCCGAGAACAGGGCGTCGGGCAATCAGCCCCAGCATTTT. Its protein product is CASSKAENRASGNQPQHF.

The chain uses TRBV10-2 and TRBJ2-7; D gene ambiguous. The V end was cut by 7 bases, the J end by 4 bases, with 8 bases between. The germline V gene has CDR1 WSHSY and CDR2 SAAADI. The CDR3 is 11 residues long. The chain's CDR3 is CASTQWYEQYF. The DNA of the CDR3 is TGCGCCAGCACACAGTGGTACGAGCAGTACTTC.

The rearrangement joins TRBV7-8 to TRBJ2-1; 7 nucleotides match TRBD1. The J segment lost 1 base and the V segment lost 9 bases, leaving 12 bases of the junction unmatched. The CDR3 is 16 residues long. Germline V gene sequence: CDR1 SGHVS, CDR2 FQNEAQ. The CDR3 DNA sequence: TGTGCCAGTAGCACAGGGGAAGGGTTTTCCTACAATGAGCAGTTCTTC. It translates to CASSTGEGFSYNEQFF. Full variable domain (rest looked up from reference TRBV7-8 and TRBJ2-1): GAGVSQSPRYKVAKRGQDVALRCDPISGHVSLFWYQQALGQGPEFLTYFQNEAQLDKSGLPSDRFFAERPEGSVSTLKIQRTQQEDSAVYLCASSTGEGFSYNEQFFGPGTRLTVL.

This clone was counted only a few times. This chain connects TRBV5-1 to TRBJ2-5, with D unclear. CDR3 length: 15 residues. The germline CDR1 and CDR2 sequences are SGHRS and YFSETQ. V dropped 0 bases and J dropped 2 bases, with 11 bases sitting between them. CDR3 sequence: CASSLGGDDQETQYF. Written as DNA, the CDR3 is TGCGCCAGCAGCTTGGGAGGAGACGATCAAGAGACCCAGTACTTC.